Presented here are 23 T cell receptor beta chains from one specimen sequenced in a study of shared clonotypes between healthy human individuals. Cells designated naive CD8 were CD45RO-negative and were positively selected for CCR7, with terminally differentiated effector memory CD45RA+ cells excluded. Sequenced by immunoSEQ multiplex PCR; TCRdb stores in-frame clones only, minus some. The sample holds about 2,200,000 clones, about 93% seen once. The sample taken for sequencing was naive CD8+ T cells from PBMCs. The receptors stem from a man aged 18 to 30 in good health. Some clones in this sample may be carry-over from other donors' samples.

The chain carries TRBV27 and TRBJ2-1; 7 bases match TRBD2. Germline V gene data show CDR1 as MNHEY and CDR2 as SMNVEV (reference sequence). Germline trimming cut 2 bases from V and 4 bases from J; bases unmatched to any gene: 5. This CDR3 is 15 amino acids long. CDR3 sequence (DNA): TGTGCCAGCAGTTTAGTCTCTAGCGGTTACAATGAGCAGTTCTTC. It specifies CASSLVSSGYNEQFF.

V is TRBV27 and J is TRBJ2-2; tentatively, D is TRBD2 (5 bases). Between the trimmed V and J ends, which lost 0 bases and 5 bases, there was a span of 7 bases. CDR1 is MNHEY, CDR2 SMNVEV, per germline (reference sequence). This CDR3 region has 14 residues. CDR3 nucleotides: TGTGCCAGCAGTTTATCGGCGGGTACCGGGGAGCTGTTTTTT. Translated: CASSLSAGTGELFF.

The V call is TRBV7-9, the J call TRBJ2-1; a weak D match, TRBD2 (5 bases). CDR3 size: 16 residues. Germline V gives CDR1 SEHNR, CDR2 FQNEAQ (reference sequence). Between the trimmed V and J ends, which lost 1 base and 3 bases, there was a span of 13 bases. The CDR3 loop reads CASSLGFGRGYNEQFF. The CDR3 coding sequence is TGTGCCAGCAGCTTAGGGTTTGGGAGAGGCTACAATGAGCAGTTCTTC.

This clone was seen only once. The chain uses TRBV11-2 and TRBJ2-5; possible D gene TRBD2, 5 bases. CDR1 and CDR2 from the germline V gene are SGHAT and FQNNGV. The length of the CDR3 is 13 residues. Deletions cut 7 bases from V and 2 bases from J, with 11 bases between. The CDR3 spells CASTGERQETQYF. The CDR3, as DNA: TGTGCCAGCACTGGGGAGCGGCAAGAGACCCAGTACTTC.

This clone was found once. The chain employs TRBV11-2 and TRBJ2-7, with D perhaps being TRBD1 or TRBD2 (5 bases each). The length of the CDR3 is 13 residues. Deletions cut 3 bases from V and 6 bases from J, with 12 bases between. Germline V gives CDR1 SGHAT, CDR2 FQNNGV. The CDR3 loop is CASSFAGTPEQYF. DNA of the CDR3: TGTGCCAGCAGCTTCGCCGGGACCCCCGAGCAGTACTTC.

This clone occurred once. This rearrangement joins TRBV11-1 to TRBJ2-7, with 8 bases that match TRBD1. Germline loops: CDR1 SGHAT, CDR2 FQDESV (reference sequence). The CDR3 is 16 residues long. The junction had 11 bases not matched to a gene; V was cut back by 1 base and J by 6 bases. CDR3 protein: CASSLEDRVVPGEQYF. The CDR3 DNA is TGTGCCAGCAGCTTAGAGGACAGGGTGGTTCCCGGCGAGCAGTACTTC.

The chain couples TRBV9 to TRBJ2-7, with 10 bases aligning to TRBD1. CDR1 and CDR2 (germline): SGDLS, YYNGEE. Trimming at V came to 4 bases and at J to 2 bases, leaving 9 bases not matched to a gene. The CDR3 has 16 residues. The CDR3 DNA reads as TGTGCCAGCAGCCCTCGTTTGGGACAGGGGACCTACGAGCAGTACTTC. This encodes CASSPRLGQGTYEQYF.

The chain has TRBV29-1 and TRBJ2-7, with D perhaps given as TRBD1 or TRBD2 (6 bases each). V was shortened by 3 bases and J by 0 bases, with 15 bases between the two germline ends. The CDR3 runs to 15 residues. Germline values: CDR1 SQVTM, CDR2 ANQGSEA. The CDR3 region is CSVEIGWGASYEQYF. The CDR3 bases are TGCAGCGTTGAGATCGGTTGGGGGGCCTCCTACGAGCAGTACTTC.

This clone was detected only once. The CDR3 DNA follows: TGTGCCAGCAGCCTCCCCCTACTAGGGAGATACGAGCAGTACTTC. It encodes CASSLPLLGRYEQYF. The chain employs TRBV28 and TRBJ2-7, with D perhaps TRBD2 (5 bases). The V end was cut by 6 bases, the J end by 4 bases, with 19 bases between. CDR1 MDHEN and CDR2 SYDVKM come from the germline V gene. This CDR3 contains 15 residues.

Points on this clone: This specimen includes other DNA sequences encoding the same CDR3. The V and J genes are TRBV14 and TRBJ1-4, with 9 bases matching TRBD1. Germline values: CDR1 SGHDN, CDR2 FVKESK. This CDR3 has 16 residues. Trimming at V came to 1 base and at J to 4 bases, leaving 4 bases not matched to a gene. This chain's CDR3 is CASSQARTGVNEKLFF. Written as DNA, the CDR3 is TGTGCCAGCAGCCAAGCCAGGACAGGGGTTAATGAAAAACTGTTTTTT.

V and J are TRBV7-6 and TRBJ2-5; D gene ambiguous. CDR1 and CDR2 (germline): SGHVS, FNYEAQ. The CDR3 sequence is 13 residues long. Trimming took off 5 bases at V and 1 base at J, with 8 bases between the two ends. This chain's CDR3 is CASSPQSQETQYF. The CDR3 DNA reads TGTGCCAGCAGCCCGCAATCCCAAGAGACCCAGTACTTC.

This chain links TRBV11-2 with TRBJ2-7; 7 nucleotides agree with TRBD2. This CDR3 has 16 amino acids. Germline CDR1 SGHAT, CDR2 FQNNGV. Trimming cost V 8 bases and J 0 bases; bases outside gene matches: 13. Here the CDR3 reads CASGLSREDPSYEQYF. Written as DNA, the CDR3 is TGTGCCAGCGGACTTAGTCGGGAGGACCCCTCCTACGAGCAGTACTTC.

The chain couples TRBV4-3 to TRBJ1-2, with no clear D. Germline-derived CDR1 and CDR2 are LGHNA and YSLEER. The CDR3 is 19 residues long. The V end lost 4 bases, the J end lost 0 bases, and 24 bases lay between the germline ends. CDR3 sequence: CASSRDLLSLLSTNYGYTF. In DNA, the CDR3 is TGCGCCAGCAGCCGGGATCTACTGAGTTTACTTAGCACTAACTATGGCTACACCTTC.

V gene TRBV28 combines with J gene TRBJ2-1, with 9 bases identical to TRBD2. The V and J ends lost 5 bases and 4 bases, in that order; junction bases with no gene match: 9. Germline values: CDR1 MDHEN, CDR2 SYDVKM. The CDR3 has 16 amino acids. The CDR3 DNA is TGTGCCAGCAGTGCCGGGCTAGCGGGATTGTACAATGAGCAGTTCTTC. This translates into CASSAGLAGLYNEQFF.

The chain links TRBV6-1 to TRBJ2-1, with 7 bases lining up with TRBD1. V lost 3 bases to trimming and J lost 3 bases; unmatched junction nucleotides: 8. The germline CDR1 and CDR2 sequences are MNHNS and SASEGT. This CDR3 comprises 16 residues. The CDR3 sequence: CASSDRPGTVYNEQFF. The CDR3 DNA reads as TGTGCCAGCAGTGATAGACCCGGGACAGTCTACAATGAGCAGTTCTTC.

This chain uses TRBV7-3 with TRBJ2-4, with 12 bases that match TRBD2. V lost 4 bases, J lost 6 bases, and 7 bases stayed unmatched. This CDR3 contains 16 residues. CDR1 and CDR2 from the germline V gene are SGHTA and FQGTGA. CDR3 coding DNA: TGTGCCAGCAGCTCCCGACTAGCGGGAGTGGGAAACATTCAGTACTTC. It encodes CASSSRLAGVGNIQYF.

The chain is built from TRBV25-1 and TRBJ1-2; a possible D gene is TRBD1 (6 bases). This CDR3 region has 13 residues. V was shortened by 6 bases and J by 4 bases, with 12 bases between the two germline ends. Per the germline V gene, CDR1 is MGHDK and CDR2 is SYGVNS. The CDR3 spells CASRQTGSYGYTF. The CDR3 nucleotides read TGTGCCAGCAGACAGACAGGTTCCTATGGCTACACCTTC.

This clone was counted a single time. The J gene is TRBJ2-7, the V gene TRBV6-5, with 7 nucleotides matching TRBD1. The V segment lost 5 bases and the J segment 3 bases; nucleotides outside the gene matches: 7. The CDR3 extends over 14 amino acids. From germline, CDR1 is MNHEY and CDR2 SVGAGI. The CDR3 here is CASSASTGSYEQYF. In DNA form, the CDR3 reads TGTGCCAGCAGTGCTTCGACAGGGAGCTACGAGCAGTACTTC.

This clone was detected a few times. The chain employs TRBV27 and TRBJ1-1; TRBD1 is a possible D gene (5 bases). V was clipped by 8 bases and J by 10 bases, with 14 bases between them. The CDR3 sequence is 11 residues long. The V gene's germline CDR1 is MNHEY and CDR2 SMNVEV (reference sequence). CDR3 protein: CASSGGRGAFF. The CDR3 coding sequence is TGTGCCAGCTCCGGAGGGAGGGGAGCTTTCTTT.

The CDR3 region has the DNA TGCGCCAGCAGCCTGGACAGGGGTCGAACAGATACGCAGTATTTT. As protein: CASSLDRGRTDTQYF. The chain combines TRBV4-3 with TRBJ2-3, with 9 nucleotides matching TRBD1. After removal of 4 bases from V and 3 bases from J, the junction contained 5 bases not matched to a gene. Germline V gene lookup returns CDR1 LGHNA and CDR2 YSLEER. The CDR3 loop spans 15 amino acids.

The chain combines TRBV29-1 with TRBJ2-1, with 7 positions matching TRBD2. The germline V gene has CDR1 SQVTM and CDR2 ANQGSEA. The CDR3 sequence is 13 residues long. V gave up 6 bases and J gave up 3 bases; unmatched junction bases: 5. The CDR3 loop is CSVGGIGYNEQFF. The CDR3 region has the DNA TGCAGCGTGGGAGGGATTGGCTACAATGAGCAGTTCTTC.

The chain combines TRBV5-1 with TRBJ2-7, with 8 bases aligning to TRBD2. The CDR3 runs 13 residues. CDR1 SGHRS and CDR2 YFSETQ come from the germline V gene. The V and J ends lost 4 bases and 6 bases, in that order; junction bases with no gene match: 6. The CDR3, as DNA: TGCGCCAGCAGCCTACACCTAGCGGGCGAGCAGTACTTC. It translates to CASSLHLAGEQYF.

The J gene is TRBJ1-1, the V gene TRBV9; 7 nucleotides line up with TRBD1. The length of the CDR3 is 14 residues. V lost 3 bases to trimming and J lost 7 bases; unmatched junction nucleotides: 9. Looked up from germline, CDR1 is SGDLS and CDR2 is YYNGEE. The CDR3 coding sequence is TGTGCCAGCAGCGACCTCAGGGGGGCCAATGAAGCTTTCTTT. Translated, it gives CASSDLRGANEAFF.